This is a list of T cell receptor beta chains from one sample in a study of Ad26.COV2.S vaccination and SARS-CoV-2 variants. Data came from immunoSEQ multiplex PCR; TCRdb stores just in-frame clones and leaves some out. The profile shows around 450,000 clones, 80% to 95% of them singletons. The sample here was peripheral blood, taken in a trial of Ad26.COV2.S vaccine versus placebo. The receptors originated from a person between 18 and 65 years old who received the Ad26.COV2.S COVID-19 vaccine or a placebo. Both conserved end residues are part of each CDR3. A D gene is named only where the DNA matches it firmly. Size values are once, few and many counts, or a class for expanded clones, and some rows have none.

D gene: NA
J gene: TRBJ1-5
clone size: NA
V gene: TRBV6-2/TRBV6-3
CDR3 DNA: TGTGCCAGCAGTTACTCGAACGCAGGGCCGGGCAATCAGCCCCAGCATTTT
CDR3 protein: CASSYSNAGPGNQPQHF

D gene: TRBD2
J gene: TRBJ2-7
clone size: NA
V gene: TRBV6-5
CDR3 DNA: TGTGCCAGCAGTTTAGCGGGAGCTAAATACGAGCAGTACTTC
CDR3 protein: CASSLAGAKYEQYF

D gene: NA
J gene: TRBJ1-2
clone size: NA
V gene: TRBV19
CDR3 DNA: TGTGCCAGTAGTGCTGGTTTCGGGAGCGGCTATGGCTACACCTTC
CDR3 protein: CASSAGFGSGYGYTF

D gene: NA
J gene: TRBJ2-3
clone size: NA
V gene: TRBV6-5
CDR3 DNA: TGTGCCAGCAGTTACAGGGGTGGCACAGATACGCAGTATTTT
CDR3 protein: CASSYRGGTDTQYF

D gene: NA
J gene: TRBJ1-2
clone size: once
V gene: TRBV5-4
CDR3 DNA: TGTGCCAGCAGCTTCAGGACAGCCTCTAACTATGGCTACACCTTC
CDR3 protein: CASSFRTASNYGYTF

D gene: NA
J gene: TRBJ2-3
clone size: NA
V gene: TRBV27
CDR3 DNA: TGTGCCAGCAGTTCATCCGAGACTAGCACAGATACGCAGTATTTT
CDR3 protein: CASSSSETSTDTQYF

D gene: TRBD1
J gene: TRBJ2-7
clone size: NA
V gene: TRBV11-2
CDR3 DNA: TGTGCCAGCAGCACCGATTCGGGACAGCAGCTTCCCTACGAGCAGTACTTC
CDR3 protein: CASSTDSGQQLPYEQYF

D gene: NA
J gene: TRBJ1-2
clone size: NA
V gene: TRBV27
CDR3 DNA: TGTGCCAGCAGTTTAAACAGGGAGGACTATGGCTACACCTTC
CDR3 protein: CASSLNREDYGYTF

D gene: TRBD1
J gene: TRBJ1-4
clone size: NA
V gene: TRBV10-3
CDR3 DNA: TGTGCCATAGCCCCGGGACAGGGGTTTGCAACTAATGAAAAACTGTTTTTT
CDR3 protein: CAIAPGQGFATNEKLFF

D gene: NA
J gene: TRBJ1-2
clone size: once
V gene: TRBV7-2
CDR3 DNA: TGTGCCAGCAGCTTAGCTGGGGGGGGCGAGTATGGCTACACCTTC
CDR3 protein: CASSLAGGGEYGYTF

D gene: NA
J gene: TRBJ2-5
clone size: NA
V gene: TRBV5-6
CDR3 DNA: TGTGCCAGCAGCTTGTTCCCAACTTGGGAGACCCAGTACTTC
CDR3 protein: CASSLFPTWETQYF